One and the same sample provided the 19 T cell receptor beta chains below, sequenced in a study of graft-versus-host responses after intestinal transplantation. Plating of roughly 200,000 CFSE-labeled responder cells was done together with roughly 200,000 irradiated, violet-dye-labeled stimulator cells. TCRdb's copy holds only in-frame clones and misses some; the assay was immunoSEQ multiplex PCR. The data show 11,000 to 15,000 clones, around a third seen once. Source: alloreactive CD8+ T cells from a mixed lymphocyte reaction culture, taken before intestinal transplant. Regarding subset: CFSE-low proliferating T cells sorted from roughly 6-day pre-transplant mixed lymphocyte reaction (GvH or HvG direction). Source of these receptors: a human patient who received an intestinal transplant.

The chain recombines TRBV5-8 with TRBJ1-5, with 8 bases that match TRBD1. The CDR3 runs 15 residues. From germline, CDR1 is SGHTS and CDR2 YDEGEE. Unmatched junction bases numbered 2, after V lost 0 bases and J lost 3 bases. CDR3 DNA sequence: TGTGCCAGCAGCTTGGGACAGGGGTCCAATCAGCCCCAGCATTTT. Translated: CASSLGQGSNQPQHF.

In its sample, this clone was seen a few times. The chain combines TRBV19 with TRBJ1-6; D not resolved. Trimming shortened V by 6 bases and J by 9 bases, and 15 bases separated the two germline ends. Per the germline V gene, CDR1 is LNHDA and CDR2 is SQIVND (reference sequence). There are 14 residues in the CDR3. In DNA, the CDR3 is TGTGCCAGTAGACAACAGACTCGGCGTTCACCCCTCCACTTT. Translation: CASRQQTRRSPLHF. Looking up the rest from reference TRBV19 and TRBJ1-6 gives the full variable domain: DGGITQSPKYLFRKEGQNVTLSCEQNLNHDAMYWYRQDPGQGLRLIYYSQIVNDFQKGDIAEGYSVSREKKESFPLTVTSAQKNPTAFYLCASRQQTRRSPLHFGNGTRLTVT.

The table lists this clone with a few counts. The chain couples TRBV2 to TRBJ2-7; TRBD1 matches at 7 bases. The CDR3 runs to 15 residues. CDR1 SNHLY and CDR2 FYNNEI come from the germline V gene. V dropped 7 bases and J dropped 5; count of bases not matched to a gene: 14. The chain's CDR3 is CASTLSVTGRNEQYF. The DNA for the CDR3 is TGTGCCAGCACCTTGTCGGTGACAGGGAGAAACGAGCAGTACTTC.

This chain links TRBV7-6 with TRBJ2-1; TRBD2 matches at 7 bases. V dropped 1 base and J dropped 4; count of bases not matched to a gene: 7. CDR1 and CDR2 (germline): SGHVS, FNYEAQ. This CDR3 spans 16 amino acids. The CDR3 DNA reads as TGTGCCAGCAGCTTAGGTCGGGGGAGGGGTTACAATGAGCAGTTCTTC. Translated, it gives CASSLGRGRGYNEQFF.

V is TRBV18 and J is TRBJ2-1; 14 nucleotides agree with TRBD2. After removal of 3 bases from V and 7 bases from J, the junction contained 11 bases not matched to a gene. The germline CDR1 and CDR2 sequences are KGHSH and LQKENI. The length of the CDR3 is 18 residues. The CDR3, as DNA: TGTGCCAGCTCACCCCCCTCAGGACTAGCGGGGGGACTGAATGAGCAGTTCTTC. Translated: CASSPPSGLAGGLNEQFF.

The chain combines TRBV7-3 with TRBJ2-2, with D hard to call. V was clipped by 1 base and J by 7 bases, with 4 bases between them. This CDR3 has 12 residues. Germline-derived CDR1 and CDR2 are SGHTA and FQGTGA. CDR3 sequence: CASSLSSGELFF. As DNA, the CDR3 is TGTGCCAGCAGCTTAAGTAGCGGGGAGCTGTTTTTT.

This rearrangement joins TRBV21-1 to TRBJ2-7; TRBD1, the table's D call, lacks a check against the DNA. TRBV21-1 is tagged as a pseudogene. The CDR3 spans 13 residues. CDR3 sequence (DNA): TGTGCCAGCAGCATCCACAGGGGTGGCGAGCAGTACTTC. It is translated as CASSIHRGGEQYF.

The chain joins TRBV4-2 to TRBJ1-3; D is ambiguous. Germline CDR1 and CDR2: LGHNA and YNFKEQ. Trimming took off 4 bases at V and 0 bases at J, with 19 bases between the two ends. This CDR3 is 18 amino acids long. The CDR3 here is CASSPPDGQFPSGNTIYF. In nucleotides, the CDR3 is TGTGCCAGCAGCCCCCCAGATGGGCAGTTCCCCTCTGGAAACACCATATATTTT.

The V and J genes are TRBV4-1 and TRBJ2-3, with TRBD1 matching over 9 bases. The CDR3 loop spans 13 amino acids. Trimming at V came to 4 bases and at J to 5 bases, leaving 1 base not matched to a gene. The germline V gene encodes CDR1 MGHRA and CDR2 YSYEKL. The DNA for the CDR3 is TGCGCCAGCAGCCCGACAGGGGGAGATACGCAGTATTTT. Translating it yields CASSPTGGDTQYF.

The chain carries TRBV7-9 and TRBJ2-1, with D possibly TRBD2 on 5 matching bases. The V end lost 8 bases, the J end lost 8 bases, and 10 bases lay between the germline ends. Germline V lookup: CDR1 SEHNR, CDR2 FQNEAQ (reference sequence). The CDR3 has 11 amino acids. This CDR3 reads CASGLGDEQFF. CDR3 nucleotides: TGTGCCAGCGGACTTGGGGATGAGCAGTTCTTC.

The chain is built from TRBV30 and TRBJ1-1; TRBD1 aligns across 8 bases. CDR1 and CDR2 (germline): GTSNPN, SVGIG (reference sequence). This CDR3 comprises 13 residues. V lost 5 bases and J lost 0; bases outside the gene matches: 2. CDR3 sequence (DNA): TGTGCCTGGGGACAGGGCATGAACACTGAAGCTTTCTTT. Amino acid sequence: CAWGQGMNTEAFF.

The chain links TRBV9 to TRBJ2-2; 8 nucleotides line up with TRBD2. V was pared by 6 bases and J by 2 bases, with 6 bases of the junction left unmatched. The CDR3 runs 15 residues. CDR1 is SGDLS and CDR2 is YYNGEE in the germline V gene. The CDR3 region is CASTGRGVNTGELFF. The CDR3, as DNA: TGTGCCAGCACCGGGCGGGGGGTTAACACCGGGGAGCTGTTTTTT.

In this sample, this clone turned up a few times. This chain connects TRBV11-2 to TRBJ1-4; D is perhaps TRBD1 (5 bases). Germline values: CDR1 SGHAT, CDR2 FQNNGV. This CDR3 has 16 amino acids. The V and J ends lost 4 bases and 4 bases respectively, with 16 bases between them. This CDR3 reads CASSSPRDGVNEKLFF. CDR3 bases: TGTGCCAGCAGCTCCCCCCGGGACGGGGTTAATGAAAAACTGTTTTTT.

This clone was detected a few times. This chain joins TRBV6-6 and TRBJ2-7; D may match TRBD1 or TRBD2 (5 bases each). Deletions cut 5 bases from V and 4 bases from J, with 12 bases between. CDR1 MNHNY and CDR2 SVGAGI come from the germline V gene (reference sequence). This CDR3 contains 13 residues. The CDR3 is CASSLGRSYEQYF. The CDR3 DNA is TGTGCCAGCAGTCTGGGACGGAGTTACGAGCAGTACTTC.

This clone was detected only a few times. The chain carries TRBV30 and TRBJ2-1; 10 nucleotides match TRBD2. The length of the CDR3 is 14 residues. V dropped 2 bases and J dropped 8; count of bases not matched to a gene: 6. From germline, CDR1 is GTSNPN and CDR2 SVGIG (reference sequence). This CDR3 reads CAWSTSGGAYEQFF. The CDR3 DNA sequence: TGTGCCTGGAGTACAAGCGGGGGGGCCTATGAGCAGTTCTTC.

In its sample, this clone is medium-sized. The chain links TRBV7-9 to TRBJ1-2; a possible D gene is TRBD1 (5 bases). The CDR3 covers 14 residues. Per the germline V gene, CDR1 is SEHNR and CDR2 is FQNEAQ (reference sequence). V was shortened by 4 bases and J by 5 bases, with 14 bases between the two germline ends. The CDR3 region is CASSSQGGLYGYTF. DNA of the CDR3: TGTGCCAGCAGCTCCCAGGGAGGGTTGTATGGCTACACCTTC.

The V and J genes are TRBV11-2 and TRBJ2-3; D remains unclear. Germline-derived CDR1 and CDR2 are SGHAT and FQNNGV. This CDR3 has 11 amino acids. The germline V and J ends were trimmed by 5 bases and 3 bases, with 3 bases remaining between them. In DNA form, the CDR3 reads TGTGCCAGCAGCCAGACAGATACGCAGTATTTT. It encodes CASSQTDTQYF.

The CDR3 DNA reads as TGTGCCAGCAGCTTTCTGGGTAATCAGCCCCAGCATTTT. Amino acids: CASSFLGNQPQHF. The rearrangement joins TRBV5-6 to TRBJ1-5; D is uncertain. In germline, CDR1 is SGHDT, CDR2 YYEEEE. This CDR3 contains 13 residues. Trimming took off 2 bases at V and 4 bases at J, with 7 bases between the two ends.

The CDR3 loop is CASSLGVAGGIGTQYF. CDR3 sequence (DNA): TGTGCCAGCAGCTTGGGGGTAGCGGGGGGGATCGGTACGCAGTATTTT. The rearrangement uses TRBV5-6 and TRBJ2-3; 11 bases agree with TRBD2. The germline gives CDR1 SGHDT, CDR2 YYEEEE. The V and J ends lost 0 bases and 8 bases, in that order; junction bases with no gene match: 8. CDR3 size: 16 residues. The entire variable domain, with the rest obtained from reference TRBV5-6 and TRBJ2-3, is as follows: DAGVTQSPTHLIKTRGQQVTLRCSPKSGHDTVSWYQQALGQGPQFIFQYYEEEERQRGNFPDRFSGHQFPNYSSELNVNALLLGDSALYLCASSLGVAGGIGTQYFGPGTRLTVL.